The 21 T cell receptor beta chains below come from one sample, sequenced in a study of blood T cell repertoires in COVID-19. The data were produced by immunoSEQ multiplex PCR, yet TCRdb's version contains in-frame clones alone and is incomplete. This table has some 87,000 clones, roughly 86% appearing once. The sequenced material came from peripheral blood. The receptors were gathered from a human donor in a cohort sampled during active COVID-19.

This clone was recorded a few times. This sequence joins TRBV7-9 and TRBJ2-2; a possible D gene is TRBD1 (5 bases). The CDR3 contains 16 residues. Trimming took off 0 bases at V and 1 base at J, with 9 bases between the two ends. CDR1 SEHNR and CDR2 FQNEAQ come from the germline V gene (reference sequence). DNA of the CDR3: TGTGCCAGCAGCTTAGCCACCGGACAGAACACCGGGGAGCTGTTTTTT. Translation: CASSLATGQNTGELFF.

The chain employs TRBV7-2 and TRBJ1-5; 8 bases align to TRBD1. Germline V lookup: CDR1 SGHTA, CDR2 FQGNSA. With V trimmed by 3 bases and J by 6 bases, 7 bases remained unmatched. The length of the CDR3 is 15 residues. The CDR3 is CASSFTTGGRQPQHF. The CDR3 region has the DNA TGTGCCAGCAGCTTTACTACAGGGGGTCGTCAGCCCCAGCATTTT.

The V gene is TRBV5-4, the J gene TRBJ1-2; 7 bases map to TRBD1. This CDR3 is 16 amino acids long. V shed 0 bases and J 0 bases; nucleotides not matched to a gene: 5. CDR1 is SGHNT and CDR2 is YYREEE in the germline V gene (reference sequence). The CDR3 spells CASSLGAGTANYGYTF. CDR3 sequence (DNA): TGTGCCAGCAGCTTGGGGGCCGGGACAGCTAACTATGGCTACACCTTC.

The CDR3 is CASTGKGNEQFF. CDR3 nucleotide sequence: TGTGCCAGCACCGGGAAGGGAAATGAGCAGTTCTTC. The chain has TRBV2 and TRBJ2-1; tentative D call: TRBD2 (5 bases). The V and J ends lost 7 bases and 7 bases respectively, with 11 bases between them. CDR1 is SNHLY, CDR2 FYNNEI, per germline. This CDR3 comprises 12 residues.

J is TRBJ1-2 and V is TRBV11-2, with D unclear. V dropped 6 bases and J dropped 0 bases, with 14 bases sitting between them. CDR1 is SGHAT and CDR2 is FQNNGV in the germline V gene. The CDR3 spans 15 residues. The CDR3 here is CASRQWRETNYGYTF. In DNA form, the CDR3 reads TGTGCCAGCAGACAATGGAGGGAGACTAACTATGGCTACACCTTC.

The chain carries TRBV28 and TRBJ1-2, with a possible D match to TRBD1 (5 bases). The germline CDR1 and CDR2 sequences are MDHEN and SYDVKM. The CDR3 runs to 14 residues. V was trimmed by 5 bases and J by 3 bases, leaving 13 bases between them. CDR3 amino acids: CASSLYQGYYGYTF. The CDR3 DNA follows: TGTGCCAGCAGTCTCTATCAGGGATACTATGGCTACACCTTC.

The chain uses TRBV3-1 (or the pseudogene TRBV3-2) and TRBJ1-1; D is uncertain. The CDR3 has 17 residues. Germline V CDR1 and CDR2: LGHDT, YNNKEL (reference sequence). V was pared by 4 bases and J by 0 bases, with 18 bases between. The CDR3: CASSRSRQRIMNTEAFF. The CDR3 nucleotides read TGTGCCAGCAGCCGAAGCCGGCAGAGGATCATGAACACTGAAGCTTTCTTT.

CDR3 sequence reads: CASSSDRGRRETQYF. For the CDR3, the DNA is TGTGCCAGCAGCTCGGACAGGGGGCGGAGAGAGACCCAGTACTTC. V usage is TRBV28 and J usage is TRBJ2-5, with TRBD1 matching 11 bases. Germline V CDR1 and CDR2: MDHEN, SYDVKM. CDR3 size: 15 residues. V trimming: 6 bases; J trimming: 4 bases; junction bases outside the gene matches: 7.

The rearrangement joins TRBV6-1 to TRBJ1-5; D is perhaps TRBD1 (6 bases). The CDR3 has 16 amino acids. Trimming stripped 4 bases from V and 5 bases from J, with 18 bases between. Germline-derived CDR1 and CDR2 are MNHNS and SASEGT. In nucleotides, the CDR3 is TGTGCCAGCAGTGGCCTTTACAGGGTGACCGATCAGCCCCAGCATTTT. Its translation: CASSGLYRVTDQPQHF.

The gene calls are TRBV7-9 and TRBJ2-7, with D tentatively TRBD2 (6 bases). V shed 5 bases and J shed 6 bases, with 20 bases lying between them. Germline CDR1 is SEHNR and CDR2 is FQNEAQ (reference sequence). The CDR3 has 15 amino acids. The CDR3 DNA reads TGTGCCAGCAGCCCGCACGGGGGTCCTCTCAGCGAGCAGTACTTC. It translates to CASSPHGGPLSEQYF.

The chain is built from TRBV7-7 and TRBJ2-7, with TRBD1 as a possible D gene (6 bases). Germline V gene lookup returns CDR1 SSHAT and CDR2 FNYEAQ (reference sequence). The CDR3 is 13 residues long. Deletions cut 1 base from V and 3 bases from J, with 7 bases between. CDR3 coding DNA: TGTGCCAGCAGCTTAGGAGGGGGCTACGAGCAGTACTTC. This gives the protein CASSLGGGYEQYF.

The rearrangement links TRBV3-1 (or the pseudogene TRBV3-2) to TRBJ1-2; TRBD1 agrees at 7 bases. V lost 1 base and J lost 1; bases outside the gene matches: 6. The CDR3 loop spans 16 amino acids. Germline CDR1 is LGHDT and CDR2 is YNNKEL (reference sequence). CDR3 sequence: CASSQGATGLNYGYTF. The CDR3 bases are TGTGCCAGCAGCCAAGGAGCGACAGGGCTTAACTATGGCTACACCTTC.

The chain combines TRBV6-5 with TRBJ2-3; D is possibly TRBD2 (6 bases). Germline CDR1 is MNHEY and CDR2 is SVGAGI. The CDR3 has 13 amino acids. The V and J ends lost 6 bases and 6 bases respectively, with 13 bases between them. DNA of the CDR3: TGTGCCAGCAGAATTGGCGGGGACGATACGCAGTATTTT. The encoded protein is CASRIGGDDTQYF.

The chain has TRBV6-6 and TRBJ1-2; D ambiguous. V was clipped by 5 bases and J by 8 bases, with 18 bases between them. Germline V gives CDR1 MNHNY, CDR2 SVGAGI (reference sequence). The CDR3 contains 14 residues. This CDR3 reads CASSPGNPRLGYTF. The CDR3 DNA reads TGTGCCAGCAGTCCCGGGAACCCCCGGCTCGGCTACACCTTC.

This chain joins TRBV5-5 and TRBJ1-4; 9 bases are a match to TRBD1. Unmatched junction bases numbered 6, after V lost 4 bases and J lost 5 bases. Germline lookup yields CDR1 SGHKS and CDR2 YYEKEE (reference sequence). CDR3 size: 15 residues. The DNA for the CDR3 is TGTGCCAGCAGCCTCTGGGACAGGGAGAATGAAAAACTGTTTTTT. Translated, it gives CASSLWDRENEKLFF.

J is TRBJ1-1 and V is TRBV18; the match to TRBD1 covers 10 bases. Germline CDR1 KGHSH, CDR2 LQKENI. The trim removed 1 base at V and 6 bases at J, leaving 2 bases unmatched. This CDR3 is built from 14 residues. This CDR3 reads CASSPRDRGAEAFF. The DNA for the CDR3 is TGTGCCAGCTCACCACGGGACAGGGGCGCTGAAGCTTTCTTT.

This clone was counted a few times. CDR3 sequence: CASSAKPRTETQYF. The CDR3 region has the DNA TGTGCCAGCAGCGCCAAGCCTAGAACGGAGACCCAGTACTTC. The chain links TRBV9 to TRBJ2-5; D remains unclear. This CDR3 is 14 amino acids long. Trimming left V 3 bases short and J 5 bases short, with 14 bases between. Germline CDR1 reads SGDLS; CDR2 reads YYNGEE.

The sample holds one count of this clone. This chain connects TRBV10-3 to TRBJ2-2; tentative D call: TRBD2 (5 bases). With 2 bases removed from V and 7 bases from J, the gap between germline ends came to 8 bases. Germline-derived CDR1 and CDR2 are ENHRY and SYGVKD. The CDR3 consists of 13 residues. DNA of the CDR3: TGTGCCATCAGTGAGCGGGATGGCGGGGAGCTGTTTTTT. Protein: CAISERDGGELFF.

The V and J genes are TRBV18 and TRBJ1-5; TRBD1 is a possible D gene (6 bases). This CDR3 spans 16 amino acids. Trimming stripped 3 bases from V and 4 bases from J, with 16 bases between. Germline CDR1 and CDR2: KGHSH and LQKENI. Written as DNA, the CDR3 is TGTGCCAGCTCACCTCGTTCTAGGGACAAGAATCAGCCCCAGCATTTT. Translation gives CASSPRSRDKNQPQHF.

The V and J genes are TRBV28 and TRBJ1-1; TRBD1 agrees at 8 bases. J gave up 4 bases and V 5 bases, and 3 bases lay outside the gene matches. This CDR3 has 13 amino acids. CDR1 is MDHEN, CDR2 SYDVKM, per germline. CDR3 residues: CASSPGTGTEAFF. The CDR3 nucleotides are TGTGCCAGCAGTCCTGGGACAGGCACTGAAGCTTTCTTT.

This clone was detected a few times. The chain uses TRBV5-4 and TRBJ2-2; 9 nucleotides line up with TRBD2. CDR1 and CDR2 (germline): SGHNT, YYREEE (reference sequence). The CDR3 runs 15 residues. Trimming removed 4 bases from V and 7 bases from J; junction bases left unmatched: 8. In DNA form, the CDR3 reads TGTGCCAGCAGCGTCCCTAGCGGGGCGGTCGGGGAGCTGTTTTTT. It is translated as CASSVPSGAVGELFF. Looking up the rest from reference TRBV5-4 and TRBJ2-2 gives the full variable domain: ETGVTQSPTHLIKTRGQQVTLRCSSQSGHNTVSWYQQALGQGPQFIFQYYREEENGRGNFPPRFSGLQFPNYSSELNVNALELDDSALYLCASSVPSGAVGELFFGEGSRLTVL.